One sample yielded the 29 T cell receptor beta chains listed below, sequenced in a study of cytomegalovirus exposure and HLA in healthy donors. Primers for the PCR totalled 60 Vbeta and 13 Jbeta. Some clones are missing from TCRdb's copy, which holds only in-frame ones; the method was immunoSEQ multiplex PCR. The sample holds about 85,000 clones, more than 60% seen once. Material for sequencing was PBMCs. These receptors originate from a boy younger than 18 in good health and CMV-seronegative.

As DNA, the CDR3 is TGTGCCAGTGGAGGGGCTAACTATGGCTACACCTTC. This encodes CASGGANYGYTF. The rearrangement uses TRBV25-1 and TRBJ1-2; possible D gene TRBD1, 5 bases. The germline V gene has CDR1 MGHDK and CDR2 SYGVNS. Trimming took off 9 bases at V and 0 bases at J, with 8 bases between the two ends. The CDR3 consists of 12 residues.

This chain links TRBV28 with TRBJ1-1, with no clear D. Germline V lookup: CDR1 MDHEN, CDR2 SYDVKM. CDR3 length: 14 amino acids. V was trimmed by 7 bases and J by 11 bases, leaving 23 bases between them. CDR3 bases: TGTGCCAGCATTCAGGCGAAGTGGGAGGCGGCCGCTTTCTTT. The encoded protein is CASIQAKWEAAAFF.

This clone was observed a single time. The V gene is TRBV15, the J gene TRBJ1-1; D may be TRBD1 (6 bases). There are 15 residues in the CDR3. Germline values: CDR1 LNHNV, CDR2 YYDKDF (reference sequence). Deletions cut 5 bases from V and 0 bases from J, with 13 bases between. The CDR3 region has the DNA TGTGCCACCAGCCCCCCCGGGACAATGAACACTGAAGCTTTCTTT. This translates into CATSPPGTMNTEAFF.

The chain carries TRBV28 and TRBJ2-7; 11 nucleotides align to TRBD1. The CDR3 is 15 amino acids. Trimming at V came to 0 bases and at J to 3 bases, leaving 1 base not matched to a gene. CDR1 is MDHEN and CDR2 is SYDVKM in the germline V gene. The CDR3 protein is CASSLWGTGGYEQYF. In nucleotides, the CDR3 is TGTGCCAGCAGTTTATGGGGGACAGGGGGCTACGAGCAGTACTTC.

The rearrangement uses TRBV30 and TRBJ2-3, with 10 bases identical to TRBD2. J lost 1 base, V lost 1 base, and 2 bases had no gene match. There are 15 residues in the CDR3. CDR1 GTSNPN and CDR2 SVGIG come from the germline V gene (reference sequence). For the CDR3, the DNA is TGTGCCTGGAGTGAACTAGCGGGGCGCACAGATACGCAGTATTTT. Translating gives CAWSELAGRTDTQYF.

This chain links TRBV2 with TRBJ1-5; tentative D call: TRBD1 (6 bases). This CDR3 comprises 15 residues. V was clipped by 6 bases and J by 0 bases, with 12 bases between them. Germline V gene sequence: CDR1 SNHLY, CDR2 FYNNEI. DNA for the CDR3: TGTGCCAGCAGCCCCGACAGGCATAGCAATCAGCCCCAGCATTTT. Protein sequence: CASSPDRHSNQPQHF.

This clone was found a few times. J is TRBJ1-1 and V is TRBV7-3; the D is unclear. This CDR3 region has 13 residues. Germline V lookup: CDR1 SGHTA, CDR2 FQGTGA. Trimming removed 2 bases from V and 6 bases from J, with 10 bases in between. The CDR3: CASSLRREAEAFF. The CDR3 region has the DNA TGTGCCAGCAGCTTACGTCGGGAGGCTGAAGCTTTCTTT.

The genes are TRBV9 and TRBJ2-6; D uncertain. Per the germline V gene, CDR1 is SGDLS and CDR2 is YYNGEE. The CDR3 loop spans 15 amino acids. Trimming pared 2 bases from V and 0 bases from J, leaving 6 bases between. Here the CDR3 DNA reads TGTGCCAGCAGCGTGAGTACCTCTGGGGCCAACGTCCTGACTTTC. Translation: CASSVSTSGANVLTF.

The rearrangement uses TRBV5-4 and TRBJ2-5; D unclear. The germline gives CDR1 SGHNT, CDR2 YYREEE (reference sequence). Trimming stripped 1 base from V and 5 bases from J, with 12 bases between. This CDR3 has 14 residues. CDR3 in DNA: TGTGCCAGCAGCTTGTCCACTCCTAGGGAGACCCAGTACTTC. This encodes CASSLSTPRETQYF.

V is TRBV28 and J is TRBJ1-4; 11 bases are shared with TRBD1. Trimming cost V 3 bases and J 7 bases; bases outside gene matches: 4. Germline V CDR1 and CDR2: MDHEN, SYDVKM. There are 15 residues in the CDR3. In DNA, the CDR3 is TGTGCCAGCAGTTTTACCGGGACAGGGGGTGAAAAACTGTTTTTT. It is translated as CASSFTGTGGEKLFF.

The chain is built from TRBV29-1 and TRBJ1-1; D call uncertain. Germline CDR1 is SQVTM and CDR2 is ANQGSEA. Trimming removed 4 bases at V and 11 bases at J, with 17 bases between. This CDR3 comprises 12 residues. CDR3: CSVVDPGSSAFF. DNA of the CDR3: TGCAGCGTTGTGGATCCCGGGAGTTCGGCTTTCTTT.

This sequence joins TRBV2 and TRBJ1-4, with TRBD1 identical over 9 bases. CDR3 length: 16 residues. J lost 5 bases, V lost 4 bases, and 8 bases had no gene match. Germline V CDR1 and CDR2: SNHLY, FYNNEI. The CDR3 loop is CASSAGLTGGNEKLFF. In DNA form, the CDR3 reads TGTGCCAGCAGTGCCGGCCTGACAGGGGGAAATGAAAAACTGTTTTTT.

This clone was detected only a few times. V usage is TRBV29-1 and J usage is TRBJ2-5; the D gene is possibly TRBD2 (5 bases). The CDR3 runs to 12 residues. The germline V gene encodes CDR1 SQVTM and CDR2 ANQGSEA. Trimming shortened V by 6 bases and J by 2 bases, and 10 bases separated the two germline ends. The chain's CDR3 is CSVEGPQETQYF. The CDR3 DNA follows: TGCAGCGTCGAGGGCCCGCAAGAGACCCAGTACTTC.

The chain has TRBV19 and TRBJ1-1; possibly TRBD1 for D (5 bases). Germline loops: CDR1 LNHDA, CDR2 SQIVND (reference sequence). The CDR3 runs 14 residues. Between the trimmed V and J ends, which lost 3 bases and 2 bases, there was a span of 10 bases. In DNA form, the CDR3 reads TGTGCCAGTAGTATTCCGGGGGGTAACACTGAAGCTTTCTTT. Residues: CASSIPGGNTEAFF.

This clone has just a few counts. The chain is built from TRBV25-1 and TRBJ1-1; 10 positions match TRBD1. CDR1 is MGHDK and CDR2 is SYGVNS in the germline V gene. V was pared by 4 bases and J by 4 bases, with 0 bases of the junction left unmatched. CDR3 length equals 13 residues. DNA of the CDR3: TGTGCCAGCAGTGGGGACAGGGGCACTGAAGCTTTCTTT. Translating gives CASSGDRGTEAFF. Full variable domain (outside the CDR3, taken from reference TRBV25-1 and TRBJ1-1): EADIYQTPRYLVIGTGKKITLECSQTMGHDKMYWYQQDPGMELHLIHYSYGVNSTEKGDLSSESTVSRIRTEHFPLTLESARPSHTSQYLCASSGDRGTEAFFGQGTRLTVV.

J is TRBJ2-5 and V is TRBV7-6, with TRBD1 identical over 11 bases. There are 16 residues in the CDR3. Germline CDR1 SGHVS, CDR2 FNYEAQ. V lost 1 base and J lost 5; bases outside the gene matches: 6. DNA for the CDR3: TGTGCCAGCAGCTTAGGAGGACAGGGGGCGAGGGAGACCCAGTACTTC. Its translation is CASSLGGQGARETQYF.

CDR3 loop: CASSLRYRDEKLFF. CDR3 DNA: TGTGCCAGCAGCTTAAGGTACAGAGATGAAAAACTGTTTTTT. The gene calls are TRBV7-9 and TRBJ1-4, with D hard to call. The CDR3 extends over 14 amino acids. Between the trimmed V and J ends, which lost 2 bases and 6 bases, there was a span of 10 bases. The germline V gene has CDR1 SEHNR and CDR2 FQNEAQ (reference sequence).

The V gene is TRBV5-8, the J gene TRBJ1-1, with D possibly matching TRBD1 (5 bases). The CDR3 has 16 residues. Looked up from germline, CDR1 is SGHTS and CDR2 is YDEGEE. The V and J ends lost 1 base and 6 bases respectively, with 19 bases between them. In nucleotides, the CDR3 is TGTGCCAGCAGCTTGACGTTGATGCCCAGGGCCCCTGAAGCTTTCTTT. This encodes CASSLTLMPRAPEAFF.

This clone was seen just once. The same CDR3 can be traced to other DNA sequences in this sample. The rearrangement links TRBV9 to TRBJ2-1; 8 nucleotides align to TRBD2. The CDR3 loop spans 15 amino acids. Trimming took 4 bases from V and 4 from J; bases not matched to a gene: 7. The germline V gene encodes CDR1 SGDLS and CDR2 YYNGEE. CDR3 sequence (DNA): TGTGCCAGCAGCCCCGGACTAGCAGCATACAATGAGCAGTTCTTC. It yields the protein CASSPGLAAYNEQFF. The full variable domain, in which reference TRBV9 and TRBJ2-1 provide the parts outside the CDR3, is DSGVTQTPKHLITATGQRVTLRCSPRSGDLSVYWYQQSLDQGLQFLIQYYNGEERAKGNILERFSAQQFPDLHSELNLSSLELGDSALYFCASSPGLAAYNEQFFGPGTRLTVL.

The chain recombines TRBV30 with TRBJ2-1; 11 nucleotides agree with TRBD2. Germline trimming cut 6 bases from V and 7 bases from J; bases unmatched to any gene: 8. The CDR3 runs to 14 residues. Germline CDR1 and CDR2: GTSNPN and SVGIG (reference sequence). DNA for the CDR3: TGTGCCTGCCCGGGACTAGCGGAAACGAATGAGCAGTTCTTC. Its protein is CACPGLAETNEQFF. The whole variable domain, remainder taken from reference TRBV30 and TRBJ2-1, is SQTIHQWPATLVQPVGSPLSLECTVEGTSNPNLYWYRQAAGRGLQLLFYSVGIGQISSEVPQNLSASRPQDRQFILSSKKLLLSDSGFYLCACPGLAETNEQFFGPGTRLTVL.

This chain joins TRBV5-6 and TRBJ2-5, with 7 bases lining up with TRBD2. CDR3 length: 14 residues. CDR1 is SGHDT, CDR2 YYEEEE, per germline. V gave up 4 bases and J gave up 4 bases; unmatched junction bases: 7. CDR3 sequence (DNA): TGTGCCAGCAGCGACACGAGGGAGGGAGAGACCCAGTACTTC. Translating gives CASSDTREGETQYF.

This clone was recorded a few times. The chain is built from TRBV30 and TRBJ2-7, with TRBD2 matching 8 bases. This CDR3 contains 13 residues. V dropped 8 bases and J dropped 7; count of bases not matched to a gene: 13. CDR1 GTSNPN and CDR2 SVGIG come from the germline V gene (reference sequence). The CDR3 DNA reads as TGTGCCGGGGGGGGGAGCGGGGGCTGGGAGCAGTACTTC. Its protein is CAGGGSGGWEQYF.

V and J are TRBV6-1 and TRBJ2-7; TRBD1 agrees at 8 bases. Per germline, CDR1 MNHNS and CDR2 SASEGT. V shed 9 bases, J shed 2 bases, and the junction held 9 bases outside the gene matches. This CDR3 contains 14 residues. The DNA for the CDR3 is TGTGCCAGTATCCACAGGGGGGAAACCTACGAGCAGTACTTC. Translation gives CASIHRGETYEQYF.

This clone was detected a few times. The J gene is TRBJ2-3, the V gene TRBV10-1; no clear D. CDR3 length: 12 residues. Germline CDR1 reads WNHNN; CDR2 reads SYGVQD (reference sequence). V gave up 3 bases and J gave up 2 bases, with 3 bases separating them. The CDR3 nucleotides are TGCGCCAGCAGTGATTACACAGATACGCAGTATTTT. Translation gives CASSDYTDTQYF.

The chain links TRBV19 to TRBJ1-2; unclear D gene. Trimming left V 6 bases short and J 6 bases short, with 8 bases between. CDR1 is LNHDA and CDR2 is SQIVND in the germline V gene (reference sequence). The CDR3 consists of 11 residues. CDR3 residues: CASRRGNGYTF. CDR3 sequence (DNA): TGTGCCAGTAGGCGAGGGAATGGCTACACCTTC.

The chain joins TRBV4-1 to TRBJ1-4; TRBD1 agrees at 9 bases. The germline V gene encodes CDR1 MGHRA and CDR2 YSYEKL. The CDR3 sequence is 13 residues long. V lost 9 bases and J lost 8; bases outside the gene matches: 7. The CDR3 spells CASRDRVGEKLFF. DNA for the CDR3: TGCGCCAGTCGGGACAGGGTCGGCGAAAAACTGTTTTTT.

The CDR3 sequence is CASSRGSNYGYTF. CDR3 coding DNA: TGTGCCAGCAGTCGGGGGAGTAACTATGGCTACACCTTC. The chain is built from TRBV5-4 and TRBJ1-2; TRBD1 might be the D (5 bases). CDR1 is SGHNT, CDR2 YYREEE, per germline (reference sequence). The CDR3 spans 13 residues. V was clipped by 5 bases and J by 1 base, with 9 bases between them.

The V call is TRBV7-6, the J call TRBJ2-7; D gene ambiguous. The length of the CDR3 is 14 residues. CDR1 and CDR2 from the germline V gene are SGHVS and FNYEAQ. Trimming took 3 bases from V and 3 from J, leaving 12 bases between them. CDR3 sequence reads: CASSLRIRDYEQYF. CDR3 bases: TGTGCCAGCAGCTTGAGGATTCGCGACTACGAGCAGTACTTC.

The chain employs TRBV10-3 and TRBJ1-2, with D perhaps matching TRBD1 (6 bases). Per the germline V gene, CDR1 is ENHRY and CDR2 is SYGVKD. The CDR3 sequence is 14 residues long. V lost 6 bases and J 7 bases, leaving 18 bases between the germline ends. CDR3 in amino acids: CAISGTTRPSGYTF. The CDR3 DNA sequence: TGTGCCATCAGCGGGACAACTAGACCCAGTGGCTACACCTTC.